A selection of T cell receptor beta chains follows, all from one sample in a study of graft-versus-host responses after intestinal transplantation. No antigen is known for these receptors. Repertoires were generated with immunoSEQ multiplex PCR, while TCRdb's copy carries only in-frame clones and drops some. The table lists roughly 92,000 clones, around 90% of them singletons, with over 0.1% in the top ten. Source: unstimulated CD4+ T cells sorted from spleen or lymph node cells, taken before intestinal transplant. These receptor sequences come from a human donor who received an intestinal transplant. Both conserved end residues are part of each CDR3. The order of the fields is V gene, J gene, D gene, clone size, CDR3 protein, CDR3 DNA. A D gene is named only where the DNA matches it firmly. Size values are once, few and many counts, or a class for expanded clones, and some rows have none.

v_call: TRBV11-3; j_call: TRBJ2-3; d_call: TRBD2; clone_size: .; cdr3_aa: CASSPTAGGPDTQYF; cdr3_nt: TGTGCCAGCAGCCCCACCGCGGGGGGTCCAGATACGCAGTATTTT
v_call: TRBV2; j_call: TRBJ1-1; d_call: .; clone_size: .; cdr3_aa: CASIPGEGAEAFF; cdr3_nt: TGTGCCAGCATCCCAGGGGAGGGGGCTGAAGCTTTCTTT
v_call: TRBV2; j_call: TRBJ1-1; d_call: .; clone_size: once; cdr3_aa: CASGTMMDTEAFF; cdr3_nt: TGTGCCAGCGGGACAATGATGGACACTGAAGCTTTCTTT
v_call: TRBV5-1; j_call: TRBJ2-7; d_call: TRBD2; clone_size: .; cdr3_aa: CASSLTSGGGEQYF; cdr3_nt: TGCGCCAGCAGCTTGACTAGCGGGGGGGGCGAGCAGTACTTC
v_call: TRBV19; j_call: TRBJ2-2; d_call: TRBD2; clone_size: .; cdr3_aa: CASGTSGGAGELFF; cdr3_nt: TGTGCCAGTGGGACTAGCGGGGGGGCCGGGGAGCTGTTTTTT
v_call: TRBV11-3; j_call: TRBJ2-2; d_call: .; clone_size: .; cdr3_aa: CASSRSGHNTGELFF; cdr3_nt: TGTGCCAGCAGCCGATCGGGACATAACACCGGGGAGCTGTTTTTT
v_call: TRBV10-2; j_call: TRBJ2-7; d_call: TRBD2; clone_size: .; cdr3_aa: CASSDVGSASGGYSGEQYF; cdr3_nt: TGCGCCAGCAGTGATGTCGGTTCGGCTAGCGGGGGGTACTCGGGGGAGCAGTACTTC
v_call: TRBV4-1; j_call: TRBJ2-3; d_call: TRBD2; clone_size: .; cdr3_aa: CASSPIGGAGGTDTQYF; cdr3_nt: TGCGCCAGCAGCCCCATCGGGGGAGCGGGGGGCACAGATACGCAGTATTTT
v_call: TRBV9; j_call: TRBJ2-3; d_call: .; clone_size: .; cdr3_aa: CASSVEGASTDTQYF; cdr3_nt: TGTGCCAGCAGCGTGGAGGGGGCAAGCACAGATACGCAGTATTTT
v_call: TRBV6-5; j_call: TRBJ1-2; d_call: .; clone_size: .; cdr3_aa: CASSNAGGYGYTF; cdr3_nt: TGTGCCAGCAGTAACGCGGGTGGCTATGGCTACACCTTC
v_call: TRBV6-1; j_call: TRBJ2-7; d_call: .; clone_size: .; cdr3_aa: CASSGSGNSYEQYF; cdr3_nt: TGTGCCAGCAGTGGTTCGGGGAACTCCTACGAGCAGTACTTC
v_call: TRBV27; j_call: TRBJ2-6; d_call: TRBD2; clone_size: .; cdr3_aa: CASSLFGAGGNVLTF; cdr3_nt: TGTGCCAGCAGTTTATTCGGGGCGGGGGGCAACGTCCTGACTTTC
v_call: TRBV6-1; j_call: TRBJ2-7; d_call: TRBD2; clone_size: .; cdr3_aa: CASSPGTSFYEQYF; cdr3_nt: TGTGCCAGCAGTCCCGGGACTAGCTTCTACGAGCAGTACTTC
v_call: TRBV19; j_call: TRBJ2-7; d_call: TRBD1; clone_size: .; cdr3_aa: CASRTTGLTGEQYF; cdr3_nt: TGTGCCAGTAGAACGACAGGGCTTACTGGCGAGCAGTACTTC